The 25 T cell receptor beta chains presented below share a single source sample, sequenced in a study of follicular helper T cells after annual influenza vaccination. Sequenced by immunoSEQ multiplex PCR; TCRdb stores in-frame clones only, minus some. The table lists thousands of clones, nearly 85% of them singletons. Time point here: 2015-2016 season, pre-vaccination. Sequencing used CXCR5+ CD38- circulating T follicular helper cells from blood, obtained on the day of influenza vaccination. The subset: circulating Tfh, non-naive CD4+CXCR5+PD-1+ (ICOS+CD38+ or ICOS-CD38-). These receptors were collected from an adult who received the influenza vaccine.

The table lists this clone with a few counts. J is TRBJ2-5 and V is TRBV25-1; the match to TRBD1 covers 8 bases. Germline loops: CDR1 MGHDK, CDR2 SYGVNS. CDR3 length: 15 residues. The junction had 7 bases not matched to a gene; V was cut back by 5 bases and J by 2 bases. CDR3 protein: CASSQRTGTQETQYF. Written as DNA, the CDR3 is TGTGCCAGCAGTCAACGGACAGGGACGCAAGAGACCCAGTACTTC.

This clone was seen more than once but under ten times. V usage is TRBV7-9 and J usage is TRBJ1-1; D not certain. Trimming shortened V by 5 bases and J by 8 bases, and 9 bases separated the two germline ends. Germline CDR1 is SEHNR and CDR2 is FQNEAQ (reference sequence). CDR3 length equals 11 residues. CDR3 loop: CASSSTVEAFF. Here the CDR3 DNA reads TGTGCCAGCAGCAGCACAGTAGAAGCTTTCTTT.

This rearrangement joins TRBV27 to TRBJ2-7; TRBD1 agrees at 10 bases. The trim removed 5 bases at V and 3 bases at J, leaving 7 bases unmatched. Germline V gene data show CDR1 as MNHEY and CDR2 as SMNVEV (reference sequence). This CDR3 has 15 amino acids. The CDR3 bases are TGTGCCAGCAGTAGATTGGGGACAGGGGACTACGAGCAGTACTTC. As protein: CASSRLGTGDYEQYF.

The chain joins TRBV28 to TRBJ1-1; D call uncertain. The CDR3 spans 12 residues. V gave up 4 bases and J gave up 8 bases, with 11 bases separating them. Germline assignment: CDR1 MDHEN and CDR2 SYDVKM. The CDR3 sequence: CASSSTGPEAFF. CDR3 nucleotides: TGTGCCAGCAGTTCCACCGGGCCAGAAGCTTTCTTT.

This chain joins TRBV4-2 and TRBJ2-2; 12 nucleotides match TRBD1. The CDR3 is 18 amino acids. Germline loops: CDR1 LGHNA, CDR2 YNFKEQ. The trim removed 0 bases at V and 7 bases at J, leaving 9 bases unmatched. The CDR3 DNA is TGTGCCAGCAGCCAAGATCCCGGGACAGGGGGCAGGGGCGGGGAGCTGTTTTTT. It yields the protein CASSQDPGTGGRGGELFF.

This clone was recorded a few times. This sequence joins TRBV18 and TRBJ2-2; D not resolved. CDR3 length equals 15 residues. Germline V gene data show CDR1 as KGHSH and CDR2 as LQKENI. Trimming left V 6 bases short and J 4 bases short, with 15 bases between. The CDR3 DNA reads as TGTGCCAGCTCCGTCGTGAAACAAGTCACCGGGGAGCTGTTTTTT. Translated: CASSVVKQVTGELFF.

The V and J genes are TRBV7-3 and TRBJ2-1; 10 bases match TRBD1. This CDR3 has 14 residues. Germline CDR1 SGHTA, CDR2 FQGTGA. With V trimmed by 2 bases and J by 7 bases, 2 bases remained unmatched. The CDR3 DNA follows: TGTGCCAGCAGCTTAGGGACAGGGGTTAATGAGCAGTTCTTC. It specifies CASSLGTGVNEQFF.

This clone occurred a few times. CDR3 loop: CASTVTGGHEQYF. DNA for the CDR3: TGTGCCAGTACCGTGACAGGGGGCCACGAGCAGTACTTC. The V and J genes are TRBV19 and TRBJ2-7, with 10 bases lining up with TRBD1. V dropped 7 bases and J dropped 5; count of bases not matched to a gene: 5. Germline V gene lookup returns CDR1 LNHDA and CDR2 SQIVND (reference sequence). The CDR3 is 13 amino acids.

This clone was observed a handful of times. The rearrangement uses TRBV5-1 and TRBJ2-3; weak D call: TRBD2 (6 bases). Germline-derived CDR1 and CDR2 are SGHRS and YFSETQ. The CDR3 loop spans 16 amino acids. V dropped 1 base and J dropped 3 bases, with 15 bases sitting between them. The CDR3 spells CASSLRSGGATDTQYF. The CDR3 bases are TGCGCCAGCAGCTTGCGGAGCGGAGGGGCGACAGATACGCAGTATTTT.

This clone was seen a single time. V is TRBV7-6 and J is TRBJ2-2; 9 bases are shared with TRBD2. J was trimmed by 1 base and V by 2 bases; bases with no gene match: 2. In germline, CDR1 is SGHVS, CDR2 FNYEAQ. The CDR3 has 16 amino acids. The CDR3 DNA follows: TGTGCCAGCAGCTTAAGACTAGCGGAGAACACCGGGGAGCTGTTTTTT. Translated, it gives CASSLRLAENTGELFF.

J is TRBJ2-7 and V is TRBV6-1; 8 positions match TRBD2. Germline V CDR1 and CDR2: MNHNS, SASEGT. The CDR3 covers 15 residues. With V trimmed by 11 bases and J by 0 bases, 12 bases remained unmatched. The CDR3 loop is CAGSSGGRTSYEQYF. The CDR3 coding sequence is TGTGCCGGTAGCAGTGGCGGGAGGACCTCCTACGAGCAGTACTTC.

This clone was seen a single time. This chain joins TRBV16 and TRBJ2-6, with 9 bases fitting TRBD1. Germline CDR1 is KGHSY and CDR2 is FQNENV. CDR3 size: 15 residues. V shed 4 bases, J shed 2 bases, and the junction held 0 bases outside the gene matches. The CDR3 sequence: CASSRQGAGANVLTF. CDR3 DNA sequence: TGTGCCAGCAGCCGACAGGGGGCTGGGGCCAACGTCCTGACTTTC. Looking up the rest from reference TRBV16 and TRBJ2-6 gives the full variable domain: GEEVAQTPKHLVRGEGQKAKLYCAPIKGHSYVFWYQQVLKNEFKFLISFQNENVFDETGMPKERFSAKCLPNSPCSLEIQATKLEDSAVYFCASSRQGAGANVLTFGAGSRLTVL.

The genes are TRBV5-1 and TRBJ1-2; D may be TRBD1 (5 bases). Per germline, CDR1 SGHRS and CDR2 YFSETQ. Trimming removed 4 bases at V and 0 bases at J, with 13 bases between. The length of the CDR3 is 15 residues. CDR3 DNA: TGCGCCAGCAGCCTAAGGGACGGCGCTAACTATGGCTACACCTTC. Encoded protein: CASSLRDGANYGYTF.

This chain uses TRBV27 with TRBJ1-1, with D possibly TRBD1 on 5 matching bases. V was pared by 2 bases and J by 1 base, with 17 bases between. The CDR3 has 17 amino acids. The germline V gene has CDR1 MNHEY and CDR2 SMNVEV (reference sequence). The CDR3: CASSLISTGAGNTEAFF. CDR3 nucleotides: TGTGCCAGCAGTTTAATATCCACCGGGGCGGGGAACACTGAAGCTTTCTTT.

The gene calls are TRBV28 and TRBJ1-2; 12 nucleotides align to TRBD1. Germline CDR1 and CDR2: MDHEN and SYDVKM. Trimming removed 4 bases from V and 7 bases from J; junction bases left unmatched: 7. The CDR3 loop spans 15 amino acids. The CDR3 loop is CASSSYGTGGAGYTF. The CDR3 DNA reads TGTGCCAGCAGTTCGTACGGGACAGGGGGCGCTGGCTACACCTTC.

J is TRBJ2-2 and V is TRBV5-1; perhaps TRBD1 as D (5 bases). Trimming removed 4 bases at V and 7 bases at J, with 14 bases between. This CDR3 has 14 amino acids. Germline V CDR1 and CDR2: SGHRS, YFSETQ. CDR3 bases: TGCGCCAGCAGCCCCCAGGGCGCGAGCGGGGAGCTGTTTTTT. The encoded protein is CASSPQGASGELFF.

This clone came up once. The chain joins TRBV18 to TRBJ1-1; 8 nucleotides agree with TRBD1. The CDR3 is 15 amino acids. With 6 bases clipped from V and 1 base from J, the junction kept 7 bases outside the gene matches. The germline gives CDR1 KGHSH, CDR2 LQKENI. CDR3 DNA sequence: TGTGCCAGCTCGCAATTCGACAGGGGGAACACTGAAGCTTTCTTT. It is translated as CASSQFDRGNTEAFF.

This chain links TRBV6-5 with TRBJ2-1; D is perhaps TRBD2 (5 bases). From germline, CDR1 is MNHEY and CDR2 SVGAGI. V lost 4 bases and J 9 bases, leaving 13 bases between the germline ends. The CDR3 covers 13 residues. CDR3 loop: CASSFAQRSEQFF. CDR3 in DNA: TGTGCCAGCAGTTTCGCCCAGCGGAGTGAGCAGTTCTTC.

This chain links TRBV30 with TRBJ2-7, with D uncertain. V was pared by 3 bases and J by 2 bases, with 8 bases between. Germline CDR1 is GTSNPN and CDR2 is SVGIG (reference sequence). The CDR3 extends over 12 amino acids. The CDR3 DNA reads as TGTGCCTGGAGCAGACTCGCCTACGAGCAGTACTTC. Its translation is CAWSRLAYEQYF.

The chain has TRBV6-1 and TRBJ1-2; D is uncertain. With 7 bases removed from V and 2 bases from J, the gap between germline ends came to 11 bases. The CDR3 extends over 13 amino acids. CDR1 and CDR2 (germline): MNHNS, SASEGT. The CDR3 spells CASMTTQNYGYTF. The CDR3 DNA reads TGTGCCAGCATGACAACGCAGAACTATGGCTACACCTTC.

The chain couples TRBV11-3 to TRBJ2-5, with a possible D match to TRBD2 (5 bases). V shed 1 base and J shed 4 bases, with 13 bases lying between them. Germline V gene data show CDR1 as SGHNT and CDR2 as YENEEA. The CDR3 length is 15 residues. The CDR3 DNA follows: TGTGCCAGCAGCTTAGGGGTAAACAGCGGAGAGACCCAGTACTTC. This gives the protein CASSLGVNSGETQYF.

The DNA for the CDR3 is TGTGCCAGCAGTTACACCGGCGGAAAGGTAGAGACCCAGTACTTC. The encoded protein is CASSYTGGKVETQYF. The V gene is TRBV6-6, the J gene TRBJ2-5; D unclear. Deletions cut 2 bases from V and 4 bases from J, with 14 bases between. The CDR3 consists of 15 residues. The V gene's germline CDR1 is MNHNY and CDR2 SVGAGI (reference sequence).

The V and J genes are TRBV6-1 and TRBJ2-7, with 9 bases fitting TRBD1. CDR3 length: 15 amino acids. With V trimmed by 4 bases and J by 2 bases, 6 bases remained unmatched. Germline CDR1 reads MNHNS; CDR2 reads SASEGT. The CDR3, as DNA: TGTGCCAGCAGTGGTCCCGGGACAGGGACCTACGAGCAGTACTTC. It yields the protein CASSGPGTGTYEQYF.

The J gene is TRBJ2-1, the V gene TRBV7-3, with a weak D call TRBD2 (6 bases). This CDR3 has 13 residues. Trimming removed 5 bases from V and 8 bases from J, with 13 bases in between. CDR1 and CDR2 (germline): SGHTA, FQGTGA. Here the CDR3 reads CASSIGGTYEQFF. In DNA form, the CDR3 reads TGTGCCAGCAGCATCGGAGGGACCTATGAGCAGTTCTTC. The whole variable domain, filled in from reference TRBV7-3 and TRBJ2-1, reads GAGVSQTPSNKVTEKGKYVELRCDPISGHTALYWYRQSLGQGPEFLIYFQGTGAADDSGLPNDRFFAVRPEGSVSTLKIQRTERGDSAVYLCASSIGGTYEQFFGPGTRLTVL.

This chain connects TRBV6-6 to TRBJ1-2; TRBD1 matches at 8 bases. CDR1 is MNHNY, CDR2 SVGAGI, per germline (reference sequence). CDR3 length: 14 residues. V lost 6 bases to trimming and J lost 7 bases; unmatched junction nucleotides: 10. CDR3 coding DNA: TGTGCCAGCAGCGTCGGACAGGGAAGGGTTGGCTACACCTTC. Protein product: CASSVGQGRVGYTF.